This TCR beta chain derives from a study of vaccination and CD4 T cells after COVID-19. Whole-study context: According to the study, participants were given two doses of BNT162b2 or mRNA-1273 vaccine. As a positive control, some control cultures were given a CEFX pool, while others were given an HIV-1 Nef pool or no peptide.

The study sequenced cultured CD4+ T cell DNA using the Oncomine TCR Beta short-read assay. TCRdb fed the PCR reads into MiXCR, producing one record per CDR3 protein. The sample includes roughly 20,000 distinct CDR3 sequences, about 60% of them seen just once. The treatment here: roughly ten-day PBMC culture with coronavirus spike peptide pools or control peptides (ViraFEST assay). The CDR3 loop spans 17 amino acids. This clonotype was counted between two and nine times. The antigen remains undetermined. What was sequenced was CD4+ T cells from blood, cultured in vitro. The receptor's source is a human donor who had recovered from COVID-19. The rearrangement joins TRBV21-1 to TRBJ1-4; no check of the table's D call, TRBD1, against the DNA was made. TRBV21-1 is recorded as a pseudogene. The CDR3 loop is CASSKNHHPRGNEKLFF. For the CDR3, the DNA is TGTGCCAGCAGCAAAAATCATCACCCCAGGGGTAATGAAAAACTGTTTTTT.